This T cell receptor (beta chain) was recorded in a study of shared clonotypes between healthy human individuals. Partitioning of CD4+ cells yielded a CD45RA+ naive subset and a CD45RA-negative memory subset. V dropped 6 bases and J dropped 6; count of bases not matched to a gene: 12. Germline-derived CDR1 and CDR2 are SGHTA and FQGTGA. The CDR3 is 17 amino acids. Clones were read by immunoSEQ multiplex PCR, and TCRdb kept only the in-frame ones, dropping some. The table has under 850,000 clones, roughly 72% seen once. The receptor's source is a woman aged 30 to 39 in good health. V usage is TRBV7-3 and J usage is TRBJ2-1; the match to TRBD2 covers 12 bases. Sequencing was done on a sample of memory CD4+ T cells sorted from blood. Subset denoted: CD45RA-negative fraction. CDR3 loop: CASSPGSGLAGPNEQFF. CDR3 bases: TGTGCCAGCAGTCCGGGCTCGGGACTAGCGGGCCCCAATGAGCAGTTCTTC.